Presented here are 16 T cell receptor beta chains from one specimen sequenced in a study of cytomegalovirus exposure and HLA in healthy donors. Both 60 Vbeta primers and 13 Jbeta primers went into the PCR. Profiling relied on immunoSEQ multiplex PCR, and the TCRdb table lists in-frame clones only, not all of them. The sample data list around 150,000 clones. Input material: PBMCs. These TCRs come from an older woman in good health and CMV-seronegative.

The chain's CDR3 is CASSLGQLEWGEKLFF. The CDR3 coding sequence is TGTGCCAGCAGCTTAGGACAGCTCGAGTGGGGTGAAAAACTGTTTTTT. The rearrangement joins TRBV11-2 to TRBJ1-4, with D possibly being TRBD1 (5 bases). The CDR3 covers 16 residues. V gave up 1 base and J gave up 7 bases, with 16 bases separating them. Germline V gene lookup returns CDR1 SGHAT and CDR2 FQNNGV.

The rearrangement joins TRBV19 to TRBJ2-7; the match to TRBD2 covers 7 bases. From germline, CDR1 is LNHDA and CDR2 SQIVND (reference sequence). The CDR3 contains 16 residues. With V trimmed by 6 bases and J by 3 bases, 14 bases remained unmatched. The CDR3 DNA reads TGTGCCAGTAGGGATGGAAGCCTGGGCGGGGGCTACGAGCAGTACTTC. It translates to CASRDGSLGGGYEQYF.

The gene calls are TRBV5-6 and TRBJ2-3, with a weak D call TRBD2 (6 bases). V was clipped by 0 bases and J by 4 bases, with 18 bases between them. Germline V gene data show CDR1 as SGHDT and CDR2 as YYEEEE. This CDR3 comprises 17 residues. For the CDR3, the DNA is TGTGCCAGCAGCTTGGAGCCCGCGGGAATCGGGCCAGATACGCAGTATTTT. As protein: CASSLEPAGIGPDTQYF.

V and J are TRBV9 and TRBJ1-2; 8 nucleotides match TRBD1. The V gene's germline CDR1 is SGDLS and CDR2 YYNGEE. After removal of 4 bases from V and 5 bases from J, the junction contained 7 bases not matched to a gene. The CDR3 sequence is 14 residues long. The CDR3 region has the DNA TGTGCCAGCAGCTTCGGACAGGGCGGATATGGCTACACCTTC. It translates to CASSFGQGGYGYTF. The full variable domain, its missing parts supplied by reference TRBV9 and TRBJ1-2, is DSGVTQTPKHLITATGQRVTLRCSPRSGDLSVYWYQQSLDQGLQFLIQYYNGEERAKGNILERFSAQQFPDLHSELNLSSLELGDSALYFCASSFGQGGYGYTFGSGTRLTVV.

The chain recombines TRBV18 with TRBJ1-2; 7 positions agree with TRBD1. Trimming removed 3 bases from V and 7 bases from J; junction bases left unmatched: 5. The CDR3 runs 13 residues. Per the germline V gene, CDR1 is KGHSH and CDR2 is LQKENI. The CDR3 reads CASSPDRMSGYTF. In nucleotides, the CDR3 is TGTGCCAGCTCACCGGACAGGATGTCTGGCTACACCTTC.

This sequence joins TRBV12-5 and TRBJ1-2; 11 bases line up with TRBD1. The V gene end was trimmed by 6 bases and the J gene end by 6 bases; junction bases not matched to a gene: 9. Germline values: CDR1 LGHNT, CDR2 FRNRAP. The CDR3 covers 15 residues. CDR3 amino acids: CASGPGTGGRDGYTF. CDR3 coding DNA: TGTGCTAGTGGACCGGGGACAGGGGGGCGGGATGGCTACACCTTC.

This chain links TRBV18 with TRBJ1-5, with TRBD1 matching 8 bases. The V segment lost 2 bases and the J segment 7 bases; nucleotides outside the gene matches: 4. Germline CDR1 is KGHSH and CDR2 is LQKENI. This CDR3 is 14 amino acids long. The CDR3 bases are TGTGCCAGCTCACCAAACAGGGGGGAACAGCCCCAGCATTTT. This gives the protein CASSPNRGEQPQHF.

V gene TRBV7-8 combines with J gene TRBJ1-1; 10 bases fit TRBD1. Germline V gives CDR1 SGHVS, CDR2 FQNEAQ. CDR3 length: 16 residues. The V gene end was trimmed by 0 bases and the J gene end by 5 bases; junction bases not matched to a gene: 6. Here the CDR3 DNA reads TGTGCCAGCAGCTTAGCGTCCAGGACAGGGGGAACTGAAGCTTTCTTT. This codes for CASSLASRTGGTEAFF. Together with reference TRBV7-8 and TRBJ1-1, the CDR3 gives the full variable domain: GAGVSQSPRYKVAKRGQDVALRCDPISGHVSLFWYQQALGQGPEFLTYFQNEAQLDKSGLPSDRFFAERPEGSVSTLKIQRTQQEDSAVYLCASSLASRTGGTEAFFGQGTRLTVV.

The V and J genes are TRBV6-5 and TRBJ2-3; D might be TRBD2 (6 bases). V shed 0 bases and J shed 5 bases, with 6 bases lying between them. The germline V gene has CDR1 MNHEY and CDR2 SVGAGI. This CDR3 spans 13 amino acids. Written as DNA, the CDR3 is TGTGCCAGCAGTTACTCGGGGGGAGATACGCAGTATTTT. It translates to CASSYSGGDTQYF.

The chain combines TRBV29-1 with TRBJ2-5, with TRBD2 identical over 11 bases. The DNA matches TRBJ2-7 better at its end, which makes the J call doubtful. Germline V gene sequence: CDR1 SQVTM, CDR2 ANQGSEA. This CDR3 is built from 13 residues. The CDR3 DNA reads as TGCAGCGTGGGACTAGCGGTTTCCTACGAGCAGTACTTC. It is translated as CSVGLAVSYEQYF.

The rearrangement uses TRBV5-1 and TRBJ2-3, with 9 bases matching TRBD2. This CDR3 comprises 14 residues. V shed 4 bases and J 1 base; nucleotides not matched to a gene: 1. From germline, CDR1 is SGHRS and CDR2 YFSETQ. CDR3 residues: CASSRTSGTDTQYF. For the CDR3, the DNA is TGCGCCAGCAGCAGGACTAGCGGCACAGATACGCAGTATTTT.

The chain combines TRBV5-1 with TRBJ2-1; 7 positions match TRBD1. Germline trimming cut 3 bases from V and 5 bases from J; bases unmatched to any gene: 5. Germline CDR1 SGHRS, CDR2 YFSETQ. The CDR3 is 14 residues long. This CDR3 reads CASSWGQMDNEQFF. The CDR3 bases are TGCGCCAGCAGCTGGGGACAGATGGACAATGAGCAGTTCTTC.

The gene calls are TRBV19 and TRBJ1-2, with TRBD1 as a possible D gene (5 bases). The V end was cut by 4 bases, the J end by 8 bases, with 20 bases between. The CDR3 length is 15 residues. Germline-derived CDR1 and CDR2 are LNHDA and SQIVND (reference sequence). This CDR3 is CASSTQTVAAGGYTF. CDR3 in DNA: TGTGCCAGTAGTACGCAGACAGTTGCCGCGGGAGGCTACACCTTC.

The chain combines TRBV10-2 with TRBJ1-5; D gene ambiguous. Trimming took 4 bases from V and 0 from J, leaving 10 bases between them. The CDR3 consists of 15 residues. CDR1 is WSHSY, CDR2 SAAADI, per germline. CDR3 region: CASSVARDSNQPQHF. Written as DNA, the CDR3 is TGCGCCAGCAGTGTGGCGCGGGATAGCAATCAGCCCCAGCATTTT.

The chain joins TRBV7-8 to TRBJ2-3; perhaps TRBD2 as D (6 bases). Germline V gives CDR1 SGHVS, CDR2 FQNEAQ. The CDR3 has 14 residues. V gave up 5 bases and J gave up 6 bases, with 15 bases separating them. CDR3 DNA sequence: TGTGCCAGCAGCCCCTGGTCGGGAGCCGATACGCAGTATTTT. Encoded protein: CASSPWSGADTQYF.

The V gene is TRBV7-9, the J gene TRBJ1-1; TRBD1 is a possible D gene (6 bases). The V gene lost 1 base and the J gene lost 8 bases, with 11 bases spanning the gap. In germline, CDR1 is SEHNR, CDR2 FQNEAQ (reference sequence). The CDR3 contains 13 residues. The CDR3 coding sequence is TGTGCCAGCAGCTTAGACAGGGCAGAAGAAGCTTTCTTT. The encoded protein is CASSLDRAEEAFF.